This T cell receptor beta chain was retrieved from a study of T cells in women clearing cervical HPV infection. Study at large: Case blood was drawn when the lesion was first found; control blood after infection became undetectable.

TCRdb's copy holds only in-frame clones and misses some; the assay was immunoSEQ multiplex PCR. Recorded here are more than 20,000 clones; the top ten clones represent less than 4%. As for this clone: Its antigen is not known. The read is 3 residues too short to cover the CDR3 end, so that end is filled in from the germline J gene.

The germline V and J ends were trimmed by 2 bases and 4 bases, with 9 bases remaining between them. The CDR3 is 13 residues long. The germline V gene encodes CDR1 MNHEY and CDR2 SVGEGT. General study results and limits: CIN3+ cases had significantly higher TCR richness than controls; evenness did not differ.

This receptor was obtained from a woman aged 18-69 years with a cervical HPV16 infection that either progressed to CIN3+ or cleared (not recorded which). What was sequenced was blood buffy coat. The J gene is TRBJ2-7, the V gene TRBV6-2 or TRBV6-3; D perhaps matches TRBD2 (5 bases). Incomplete CDR3 DNA: TGTGCCAGCAGTTACGGACTGGGGTACGAG. Translated: CASSYGLGYE. The whole CDR3 is CASSYGLGYEQYF.